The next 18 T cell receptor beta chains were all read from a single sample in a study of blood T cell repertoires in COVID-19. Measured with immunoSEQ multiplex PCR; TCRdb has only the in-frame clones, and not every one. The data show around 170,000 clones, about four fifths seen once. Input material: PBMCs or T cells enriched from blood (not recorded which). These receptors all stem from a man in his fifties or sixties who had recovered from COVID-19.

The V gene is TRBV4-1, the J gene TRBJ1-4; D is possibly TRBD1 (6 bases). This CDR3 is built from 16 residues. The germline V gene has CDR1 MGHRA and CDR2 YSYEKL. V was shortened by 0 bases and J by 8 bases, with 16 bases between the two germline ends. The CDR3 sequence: CASSQDRGGPGEKLFF. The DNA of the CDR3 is TGCGCCAGCAGCCAAGATCGGGGGGGGCCGGGGGAAAAACTGTTTTTT.

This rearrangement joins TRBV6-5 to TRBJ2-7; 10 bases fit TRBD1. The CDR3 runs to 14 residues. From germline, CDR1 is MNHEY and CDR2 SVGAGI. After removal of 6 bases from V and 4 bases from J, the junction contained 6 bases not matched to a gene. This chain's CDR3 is CASRPGQGTYEQYF. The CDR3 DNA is TGTGCCAGCAGACCGGGACAGGGGACTTACGAGCAGTACTTC.

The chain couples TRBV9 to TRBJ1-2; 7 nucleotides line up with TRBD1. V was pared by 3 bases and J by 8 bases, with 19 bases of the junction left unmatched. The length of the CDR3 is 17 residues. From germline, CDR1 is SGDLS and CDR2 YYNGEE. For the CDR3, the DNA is TGTGCCAGCAGCGCCGACAGGGATCGTCCTCGGATACAAGGCTACACCTTC. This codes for CASSADRDRPRIQGYTF.

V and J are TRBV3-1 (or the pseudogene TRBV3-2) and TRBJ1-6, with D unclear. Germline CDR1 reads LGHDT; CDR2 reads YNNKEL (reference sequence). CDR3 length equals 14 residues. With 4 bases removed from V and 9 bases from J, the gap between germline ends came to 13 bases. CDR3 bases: TGTGCCAGCAGCCCCCTGACAAGGCTTTCACCCCTCCACTTT. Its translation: CASSPLTRLSPLHF.

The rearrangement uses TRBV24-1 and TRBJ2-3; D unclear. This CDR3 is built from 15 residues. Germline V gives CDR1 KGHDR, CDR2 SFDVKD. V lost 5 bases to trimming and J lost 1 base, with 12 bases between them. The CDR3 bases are TGTGCCACCAGTGCCCGGTCCTTAGGCACAGATACGCAGTATTTT. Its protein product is CATSARSLGTDTQYF.

CDR3 nucleotides: TGTGCCAGCAGCTTAAATCAGGGCAACTATGGCTACACCTTC. Protein: CASSLNQGNYGYTF. The V call is TRBV7-9, the J call TRBJ1-2; D might be TRBD1 (5 bases). CDR1 is SEHNR, CDR2 FQNEAQ, per germline (reference sequence). There are 14 residues in the CDR3. V lost 2 bases, J lost 2 bases, and 9 bases lay in between. The whole variable domain, filled in from reference TRBV7-9 and TRBJ1-2, reads DTGVSQNPRHKITKRGQNVTFRCDPISEHNRLYWYRQTLGQGPEFLTYFQNEAQLEKSRLLSDRFSAERPKGSFSTLEIQRTEQGDSAMYLCASSLNQGNYGYTFGSGTRLTVV.

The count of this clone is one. CDR3: CASSYGDRVYF. CDR3 DNA: TGTGCCAGCAGTTACGGGGACAGGGTGTACTTC. J is TRBJ2-7 and V is TRBV6-7; 9 bases are a match to TRBD1. TRBV6-7 is given ORF status, its function remaining uncertain. This CDR3 spans 11 amino acids. The J segment lost 12 bases and the V segment lost 2 bases, leaving 2 bases of the junction unmatched.

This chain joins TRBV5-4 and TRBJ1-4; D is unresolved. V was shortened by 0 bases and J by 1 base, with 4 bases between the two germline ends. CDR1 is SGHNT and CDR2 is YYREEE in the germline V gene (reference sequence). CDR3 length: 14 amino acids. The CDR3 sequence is CASSLDRTNEKLFF. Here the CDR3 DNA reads TGTGCCAGCAGCTTGGACAGAACTAATGAAAAACTGTTTTTT.

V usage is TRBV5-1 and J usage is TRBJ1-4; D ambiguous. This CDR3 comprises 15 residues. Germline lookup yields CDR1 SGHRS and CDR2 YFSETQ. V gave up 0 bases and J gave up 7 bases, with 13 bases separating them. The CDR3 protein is CASSLARRTGEKLFF. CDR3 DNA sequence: TGCGCCAGCAGCTTGGCCCGGAGGACGGGTGAAAAACTGTTTTTT.

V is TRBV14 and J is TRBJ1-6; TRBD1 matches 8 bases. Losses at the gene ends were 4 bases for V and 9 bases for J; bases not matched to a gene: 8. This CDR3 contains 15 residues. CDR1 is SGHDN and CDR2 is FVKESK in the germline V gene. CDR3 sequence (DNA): TGTGCCAGCAGCCTCGCCGGGACAGGCGGTTCACCCCTCCACTTT. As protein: CASSLAGTGGSPLHF.

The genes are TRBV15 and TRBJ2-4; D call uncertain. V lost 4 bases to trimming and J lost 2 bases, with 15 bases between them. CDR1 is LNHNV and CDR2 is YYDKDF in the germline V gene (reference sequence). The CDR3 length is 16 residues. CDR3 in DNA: TGTGCCACCAGCATCCCGTCCCCGGGTTCCAAAAACATTCAGTACTTC. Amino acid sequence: CATSIPSPGSKNIQYF.

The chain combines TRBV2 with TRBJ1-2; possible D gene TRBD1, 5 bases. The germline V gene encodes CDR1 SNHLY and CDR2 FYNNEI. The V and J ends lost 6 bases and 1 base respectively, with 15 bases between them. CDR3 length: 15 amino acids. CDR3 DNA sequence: TGTGCCAGCAGGGCAGGACGGGGGGATAACTATGGCTACACCTTC. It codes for CASRAGRGDNYGYTF.

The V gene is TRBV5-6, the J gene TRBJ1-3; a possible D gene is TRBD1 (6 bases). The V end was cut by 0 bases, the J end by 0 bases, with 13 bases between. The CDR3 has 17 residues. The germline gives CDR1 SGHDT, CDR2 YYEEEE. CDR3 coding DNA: TGTGCCAGCAGCTTGGTGGGGGCAGCCTCCTCTGGAAACACCATATATTTT. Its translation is CASSLVGAASSGNTIYF.

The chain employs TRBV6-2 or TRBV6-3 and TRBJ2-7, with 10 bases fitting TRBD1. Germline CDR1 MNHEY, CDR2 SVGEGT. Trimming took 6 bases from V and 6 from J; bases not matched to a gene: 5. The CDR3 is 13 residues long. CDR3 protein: CASSRDRGTEQYF. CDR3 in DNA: TGTGCCAGCAGCAGGGACAGGGGTACCGAGCAGTACTTC.

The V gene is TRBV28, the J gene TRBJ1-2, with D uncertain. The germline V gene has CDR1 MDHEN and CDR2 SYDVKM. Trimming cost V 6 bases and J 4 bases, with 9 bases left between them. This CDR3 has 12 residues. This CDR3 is CASRPGTYGYTF. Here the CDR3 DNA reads TGTGCCAGCAGACCGGGAACCTATGGCTACACCTTC.

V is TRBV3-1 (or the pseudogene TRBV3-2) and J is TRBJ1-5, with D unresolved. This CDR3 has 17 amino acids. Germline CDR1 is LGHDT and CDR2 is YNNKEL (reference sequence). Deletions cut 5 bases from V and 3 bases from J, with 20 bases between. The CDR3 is CASSEGGSGWDNQPQHF. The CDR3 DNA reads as TGTGCCAGCAGCGAGGGAGGTAGTGGCTGGGACAATCAGCCCCAGCATTTT.

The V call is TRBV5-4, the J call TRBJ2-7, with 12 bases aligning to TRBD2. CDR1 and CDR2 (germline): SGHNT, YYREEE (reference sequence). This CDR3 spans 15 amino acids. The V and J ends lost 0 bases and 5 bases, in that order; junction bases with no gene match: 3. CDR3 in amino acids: CASSLGPSGGDEQYF. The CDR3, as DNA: TGTGCCAGCAGCTTGGGGCCTAGCGGGGGGGACGAGCAGTACTTC.

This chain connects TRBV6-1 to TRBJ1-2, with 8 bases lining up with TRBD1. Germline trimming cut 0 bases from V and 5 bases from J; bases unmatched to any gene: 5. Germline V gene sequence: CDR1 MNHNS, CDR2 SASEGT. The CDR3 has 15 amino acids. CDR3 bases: TGTGCCAGCAGTGAAGCCGGACAGGGATTGTATGGCTACACCTTC. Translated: CASSEAGQGLYGYTF.